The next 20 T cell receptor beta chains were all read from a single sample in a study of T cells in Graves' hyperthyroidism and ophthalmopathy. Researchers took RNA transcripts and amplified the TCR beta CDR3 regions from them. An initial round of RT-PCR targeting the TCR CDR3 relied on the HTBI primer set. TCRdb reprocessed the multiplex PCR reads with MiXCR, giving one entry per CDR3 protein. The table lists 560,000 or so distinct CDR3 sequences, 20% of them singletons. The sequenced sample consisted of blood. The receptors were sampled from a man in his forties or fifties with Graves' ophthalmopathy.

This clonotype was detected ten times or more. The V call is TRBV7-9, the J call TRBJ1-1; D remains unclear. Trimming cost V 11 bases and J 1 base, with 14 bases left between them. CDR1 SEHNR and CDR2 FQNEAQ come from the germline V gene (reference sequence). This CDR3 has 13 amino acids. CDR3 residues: CAGIERQNTEAFF. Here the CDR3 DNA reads TGTGCCGGAATCGAGCGACAGAACACTGAAGCTTTCTTT. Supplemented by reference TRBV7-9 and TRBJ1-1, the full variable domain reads DTGVSQNPRHKITKRGQNVTFRCDPISEHNRLYWYRQTLGQGPEFLTYFQNEAQLEKSRLLSDRFSAERPKGSFSTLEIQRTEQGDSAMYLCAGIERQNTEAFFGQGTRLTVV.

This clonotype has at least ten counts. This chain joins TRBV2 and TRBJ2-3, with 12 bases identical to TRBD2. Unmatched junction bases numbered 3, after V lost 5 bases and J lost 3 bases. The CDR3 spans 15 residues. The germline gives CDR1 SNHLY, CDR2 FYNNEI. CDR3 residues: CASSPTSGRTDTQYF. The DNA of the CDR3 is TGTGCCAGCAGTCCTACTAGCGGGAGGACAGATACGCAGTATTTT.

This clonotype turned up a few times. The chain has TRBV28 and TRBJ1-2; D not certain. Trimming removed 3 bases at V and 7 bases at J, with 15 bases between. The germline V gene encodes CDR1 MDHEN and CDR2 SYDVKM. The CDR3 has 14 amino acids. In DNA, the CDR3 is TGTGCCAGCAGTTTTCCCCGCCCAGACGGTGGCTACACCTTC. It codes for CASSFPRPDGGYTF.

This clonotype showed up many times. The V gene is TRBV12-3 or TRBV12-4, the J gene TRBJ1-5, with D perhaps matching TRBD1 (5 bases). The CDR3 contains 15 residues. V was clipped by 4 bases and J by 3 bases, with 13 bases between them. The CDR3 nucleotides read TGTGCCAGCAGTTGGGGCGGGTCTGCCAATCAGCCCCAGCATTTT. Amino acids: CASSWGGSANQPQHF.

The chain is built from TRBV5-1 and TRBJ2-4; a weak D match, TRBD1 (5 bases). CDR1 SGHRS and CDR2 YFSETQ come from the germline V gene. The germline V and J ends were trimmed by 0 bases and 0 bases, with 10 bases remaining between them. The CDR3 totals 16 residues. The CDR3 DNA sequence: TGCGCCAGCAGCTTGGAGGGGTGGGGAGCCAAAAACATTCAGTACTTC. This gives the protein CASSLEGWGAKNIQYF.

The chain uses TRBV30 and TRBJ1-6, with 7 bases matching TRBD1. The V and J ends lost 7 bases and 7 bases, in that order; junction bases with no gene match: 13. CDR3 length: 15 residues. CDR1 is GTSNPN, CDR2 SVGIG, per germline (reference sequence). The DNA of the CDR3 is TGTGCCTTTTTTACAGGGGCCTCCAAAAATTCACCCCTCCACTTT. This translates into CAFFTGASKNSPLHF.

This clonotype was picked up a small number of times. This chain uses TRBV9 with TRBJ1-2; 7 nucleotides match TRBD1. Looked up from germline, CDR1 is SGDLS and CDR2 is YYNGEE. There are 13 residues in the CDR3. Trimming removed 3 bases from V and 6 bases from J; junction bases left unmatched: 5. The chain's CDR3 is CASSAGTENGYTF. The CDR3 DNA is TGTGCCAGCAGCGCTGGGACAGAAAATGGCTACACCTTC.

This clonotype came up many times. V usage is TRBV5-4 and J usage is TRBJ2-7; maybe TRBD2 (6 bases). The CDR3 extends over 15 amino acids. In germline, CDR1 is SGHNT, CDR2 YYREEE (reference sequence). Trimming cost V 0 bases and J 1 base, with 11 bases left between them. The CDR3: CASSLEGLLSYEQYF. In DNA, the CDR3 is TGTGCCAGCAGCTTGGAGGGACTTCTGTCCTACGAGCAGTACTTC.

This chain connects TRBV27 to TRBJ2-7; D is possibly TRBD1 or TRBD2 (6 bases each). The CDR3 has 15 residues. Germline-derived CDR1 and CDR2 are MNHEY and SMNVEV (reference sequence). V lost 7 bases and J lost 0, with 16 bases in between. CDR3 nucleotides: TGTGCCAGCAAGGAAGAGGGGGGTTTCTCCTACGAGCAGTACTTC. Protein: CASKEEGGFSYEQYF.

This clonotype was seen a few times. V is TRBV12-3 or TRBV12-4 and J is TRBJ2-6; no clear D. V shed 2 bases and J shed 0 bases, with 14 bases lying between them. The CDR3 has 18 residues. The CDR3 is CASSLSLTRASGANVLTF. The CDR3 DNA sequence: TGTGCCAGCAGTTTAAGCTTAACCCGAGCCTCTGGGGCCAACGTCCTGACTTTC.

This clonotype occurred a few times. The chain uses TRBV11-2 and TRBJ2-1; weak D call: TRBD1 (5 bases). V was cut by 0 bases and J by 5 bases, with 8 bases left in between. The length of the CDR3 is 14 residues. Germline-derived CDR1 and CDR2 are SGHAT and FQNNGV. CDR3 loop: CASSLELGHNEQFF. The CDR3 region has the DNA TGTGCCAGCAGCTTAGAATTGGGGCACAATGAGCAGTTCTTC.

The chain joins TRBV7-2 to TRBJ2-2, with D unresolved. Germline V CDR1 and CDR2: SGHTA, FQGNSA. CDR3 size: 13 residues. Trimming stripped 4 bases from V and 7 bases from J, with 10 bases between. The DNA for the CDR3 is TGTGCCAGCAGCTGGAAGTCAAACGGGGAGCTGTTTTTT. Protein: CASSWKSNGELFF.

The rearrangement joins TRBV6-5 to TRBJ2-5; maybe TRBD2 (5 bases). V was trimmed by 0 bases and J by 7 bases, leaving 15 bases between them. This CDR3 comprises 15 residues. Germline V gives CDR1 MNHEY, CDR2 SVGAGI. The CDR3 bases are TGTGCCAGCAGTTACTCGGGGAGCTTGGGTGGGACCCAGTACTTC. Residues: CASSYSGSLGGTQYF.

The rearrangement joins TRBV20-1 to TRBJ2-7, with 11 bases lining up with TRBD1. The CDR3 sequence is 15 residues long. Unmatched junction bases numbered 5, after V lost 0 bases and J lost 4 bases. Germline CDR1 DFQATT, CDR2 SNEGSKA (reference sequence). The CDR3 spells CSARDGQGARYEQYF. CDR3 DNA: TGCAGTGCTAGAGACGGACAGGGGGCGAGATACGAGCAGTACTTC.

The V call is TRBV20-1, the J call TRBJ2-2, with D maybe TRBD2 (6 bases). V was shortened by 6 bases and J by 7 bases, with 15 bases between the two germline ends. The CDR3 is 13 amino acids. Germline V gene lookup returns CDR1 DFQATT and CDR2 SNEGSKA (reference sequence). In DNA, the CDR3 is TGCAGTGCGCCAGGTGGGGGAGGCGGGGAGCTGTTTTTT. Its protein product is CSAPGGGGGELFF.

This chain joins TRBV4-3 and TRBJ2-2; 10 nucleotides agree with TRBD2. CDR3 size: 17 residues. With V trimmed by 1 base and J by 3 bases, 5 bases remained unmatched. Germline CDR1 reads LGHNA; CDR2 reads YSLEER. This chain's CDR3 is CASSQGSGGRYTGELFF. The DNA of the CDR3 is TGCGCCAGCAGCCAAGGTAGCGGGGGGCGGTACACCGGGGAGCTGTTTTTT.

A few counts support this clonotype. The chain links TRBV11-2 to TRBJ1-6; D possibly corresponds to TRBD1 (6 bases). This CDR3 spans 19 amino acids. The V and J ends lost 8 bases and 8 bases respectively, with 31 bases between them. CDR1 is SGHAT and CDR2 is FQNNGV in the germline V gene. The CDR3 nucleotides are TGTGCCAGCTCGACCTTGGTTTCTCGGGGGCCGCCTTGGGATTCACCCCTCCACTTT. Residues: CASSTLVSRGPPWDSPLHF.

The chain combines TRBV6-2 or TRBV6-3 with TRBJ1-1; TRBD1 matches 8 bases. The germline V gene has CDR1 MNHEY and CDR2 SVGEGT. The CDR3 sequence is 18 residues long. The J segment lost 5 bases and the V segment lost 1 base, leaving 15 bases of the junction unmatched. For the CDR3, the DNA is TGTGCCAGCAGTTACTATCACCCCAGGGGGCGGAGTAGGACTGAAGCTTTCTTT. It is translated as CASSYYHPRGRSRTEAFF.

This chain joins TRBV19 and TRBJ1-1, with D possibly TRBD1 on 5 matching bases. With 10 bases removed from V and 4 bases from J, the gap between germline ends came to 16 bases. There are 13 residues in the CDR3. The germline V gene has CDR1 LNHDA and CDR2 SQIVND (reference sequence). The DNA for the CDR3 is TGTGCCACCCATGGGGGAGGGGTCACTGAAGCTTTCTTT. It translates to CATHGGGVTEAFF.

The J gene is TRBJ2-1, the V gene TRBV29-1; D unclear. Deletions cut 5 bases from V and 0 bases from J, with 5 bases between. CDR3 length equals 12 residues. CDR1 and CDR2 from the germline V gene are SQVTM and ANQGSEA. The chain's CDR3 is CSVKHSYNEQFF. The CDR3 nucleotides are TGCAGCGTTAAACACTCCTACAATGAGCAGTTCTTC.